This T cell receptor (beta chain) was sequenced in a study of blood T cell repertoires in COVID-19. About the research overall: T cells, B-cell-depleted T cells, or PBMCs provided the cDNA or gDNA that served as material.

Study processing details: From reference gene primer amplification, estimates of nucleated cell counts were derived. The assay was immunoSEQ multiplex PCR, and TCRdb's table has in-frame clones only and misses some. V and J calls and clone size are those listed in that table; D and trimming were worked out from the DNA. The sample has approximately 280,000 clones; roughly 80% are singletons. The participants were between about 18 and 90 years old and came from some 25 US areas. CDR1 is MNHNS and CDR2 is SASEGT in the germline V gene. Trimming stripped 1 base from V and 12 bases from J, with 12 bases between. This CDR3 is 12 amino acids long.

The V and J genes are TRBV6-1 and TRBJ1-1; a weak D match, TRBD1 (5 bases). Sequences were obtained from PBMCs or T cells enriched from blood (not recorded which). The TCR was taken from a man in his forties or fifties who had been exposed to COVID-19. CDR3 sequence reads: CASSEGGGLTFF. CDR3 DNA sequence: TGTGCCAGCAGTGAAGGGGGGGGACTAACTTTCTTT.